The 9 T cell receptor beta chains below come from one sample, sequenced in a study of PD-L1 blockade in urothelial cancer (dated by TCRdb to 2015 to 2018). The sample's time point label, decoded: peripheral blood 6 weeks after treatment start. The method behind the library was the immunoSEQ multiplex PCR assay. TCRdb limited this immuneACCESS table to in-frame rearrangements with V and J called. A share of clones is missing; checked studies link under half to unresolved V genes, and the rest is unexplained. The table for this sample lists about 38,000 clones; around 88% of them were counted only once. The ten largest clones represent 24% of the sample. This sample comprised PBMCs, obtained around atezolizumab (anti-PD-L1) treatment. The receptors originated from a man aged 55 to 70 with urothelial cancer.

This rearrangement joins TRBV5-1 to TRBJ2-2, with TRBD1 identical over 7 bases. J was trimmed by 4 bases and V by 4 bases; bases with no gene match: 10. The length of the CDR3 is 16 residues. Germline V gene lookup returns CDR1 SGHRS and CDR2 YFSETQ. The CDR3 region has the DNA TGCGCCAGCAGCCCACCCCATCCAGGGGGCACCGGGGAGCTGTTTTTT. Residues: CASSPPHPGGTGELFF.

This sequence joins TRBV5-8 and TRBJ1-4; 7 bases fit TRBD1. Germline lookup yields CDR1 SGHTS and CDR2 YDEGEE. Trimming cost V 4 bases and J 12 bases; bases outside gene matches: 24. There are 18 residues in the CDR3. The CDR3 region is CASSITTGLAGQSVQLFF. CDR3 nucleotides: TGTGCCAGCAGCATAACGACAGGGCTCGCCGGGCAATCCGTGCAACTGTTTTTT.

J is TRBJ2-2 and V is TRBV7-3, with D unclear. Deletions cut 2 bases from V and 1 base from J, with 5 bases between. Germline-derived CDR1 and CDR2 are SGHTA and FQGTGA. The CDR3 extends over 14 amino acids. CDR3 loop: CASSLGVNTGELFF. The CDR3 bases are TGTGCCAGCAGCTTAGGAGTGAACACCGGGGAGCTGTTTTTT.

The V gene is TRBV19, the J gene TRBJ2-3; 12 bases line up with TRBD2. Germline values: CDR1 LNHDA, CDR2 SQIVND (reference sequence). V dropped 3 bases and J dropped 6; count of bases not matched to a gene: 4. The CDR3 covers 15 residues. CDR3 nucleotide sequence: TGTGCCAGTAGTATTCTAGCGGGGGGGCGGGATACGCAGTATTTT. This gives the protein CASSILAGGRDTQYF.

This clone has just one count. J is TRBJ2-1 and V is TRBV7-9; no reliable D call. Germline V lookup: CDR1 SEHNR, CDR2 FQNEAQ (reference sequence). V dropped 5 bases and J dropped 6 bases, with 8 bases sitting between them. The CDR3 covers 12 residues. CDR3 residues: CASSGPGNEQFF. Here the CDR3 DNA reads TGTGCCAGCAGCGGCCCGGGCAATGAGCAGTTCTTC.

As regards this clone: A junction boundary mismatches the germline segment, possibly from a read error. This rearrangement joins TRBV5-1 to TRBJ2-5; 9 nucleotides align to TRBD1. The CDR3 sequence is 14 residues long. The V gene's germline CDR1 is SGHRS and CDR2 YFSETQ. CDR3 nucleotide sequence: TGCGCCAGCAGCTCGGGACAGGGACAAGGGACCCAGTACTTC. This gives the protein CASSSGQGQGTQYF.

The chain carries TRBV12-5 and TRBJ2-6; 9 bases fit TRBD1. The CDR3 consists of 19 residues. Unmatched junction bases numbered 13, after V lost 7 bases and J lost 0 bases. Germline assignment: CDR1 LGHNT and CDR2 FRNRAP. The chain's CDR3 is CASEASRDRAPSGANVLTF. The CDR3 DNA sequence: TGTGCTAGTGAGGCATCCCGGGACAGGGCCCCCTCTGGGGCCAACGTCCTGACTTTC. Combining the CDR3 with reference TRBV12-5 and TRBJ2-6 gives the whole variable domain DARVTQTPRHKVTEMGQEVTMRCQPILGHNTVFWYRQTMMQGLELLAYFRNRAPLDDSGMPKDRFSAEMPDATLATLKIQPSEPRDSAVYFCASEASRDRAPSGANVLTFGAGSRLTVL.

The table lists this clone with a few counts. The chain links TRBV29-1 to TRBJ1-3; D remains ambiguous. Trimming removed 4 bases from V and 0 bases from J, with 10 bases in between. Germline values: CDR1 SQVTM, CDR2 ANQGSEA. The CDR3 is 14 amino acids. The CDR3 DNA follows: TGCAGCGTTGGAGTGAGGGACTCTGGAAACACCATATATTTT. Translating it yields CSVGVRDSGNTIYF.

CDR3 loop: CASSLQVKLTEAFF. CDR3 in DNA: TGTGCCAGCAGTCTACAGGTCAAATTGACTGAAGCTTTCTTT. This sequence joins TRBV2 and TRBJ1-1; tentative D call: TRBD1 (5 bases). This CDR3 spans 14 amino acids. V lost 5 bases and J 5 bases, leaving 15 bases between the germline ends. The germline V gene has CDR1 SNHLY and CDR2 FYNNEI. The full variable domain, in which reference TRBV2 and TRBJ1-1 provide the parts outside the CDR3, is EPEVTQTPSHQVTQMGQEVILRCVPISNHLYFYWYRQILGQKVEFLVSFYNNEISEKSEIFDDQFSVERPDGSNFTLKIRSTKLEDSAMYFCASSLQVKLTEAFFGQGTRLTVV.